Below, one T cell receptor beta chain is given with its context. The antigen is unknown. Patients were left out if they had other autoimmune diseases, uncontrolled infections, pregnancy or lactation. For repertoire sequencing, the TCR beta CDR3 regions were amplified from RNA transcripts. Amplification began with first-round RT-PCR using HTBI primers, then second-round multiplex PCR was performed. TCRdb processed the multiplex PCR reads anew with MiXCR; each CDR3 protein has one entry. Among some 210,000 distinct CDR3 sequences listed, roughly 27% were seen once. Trimming cost V 5 bases and J 5 bases, with 12 bases left between them. The CDR3 is made up of 13 amino acids. CDR1 is SGHTA and CDR2 is FQGTGA in the germline V gene. These data come from a study of Graves' ophthalmopathy and Graves' hyperthyroidism. General study points: Its predictions of ophthalmopathy progression gave the model almost 71% sensitivity and 72.22% specificity.

This TCR was recovered from a man aged 50 or older with Graves' ophthalmopathy. Sequenced material: peripheral blood. The chain couples TRBV7-3 to TRBJ2-5, with D possibly TRBD2 on 6 matching bases. CDR3 region: CASSLTSWETQYF. The DNA of the CDR3 is TGTGCCAGCAGCCTTACTAGCTGGGAGACCCAGTACTTC.